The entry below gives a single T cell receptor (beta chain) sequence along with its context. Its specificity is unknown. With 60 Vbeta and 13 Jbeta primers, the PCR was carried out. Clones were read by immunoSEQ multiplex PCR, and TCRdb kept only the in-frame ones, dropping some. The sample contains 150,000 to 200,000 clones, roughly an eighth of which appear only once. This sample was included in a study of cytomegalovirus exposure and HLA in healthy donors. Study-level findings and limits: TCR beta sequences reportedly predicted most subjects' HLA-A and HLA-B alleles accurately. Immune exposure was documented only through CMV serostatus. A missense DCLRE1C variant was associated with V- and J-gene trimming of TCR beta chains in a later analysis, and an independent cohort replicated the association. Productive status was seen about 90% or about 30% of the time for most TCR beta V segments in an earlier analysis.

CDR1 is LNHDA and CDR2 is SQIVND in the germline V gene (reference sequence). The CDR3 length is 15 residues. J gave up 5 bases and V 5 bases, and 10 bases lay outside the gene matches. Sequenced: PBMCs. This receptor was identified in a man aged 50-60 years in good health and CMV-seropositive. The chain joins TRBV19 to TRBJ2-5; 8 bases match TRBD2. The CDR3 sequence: CASSPGGTRSETQYF. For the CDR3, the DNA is TGTGCCAGTAGTCCGGGGGGGACTAGAAGTGAGACCCAGTACTTC.